One and the same sample provided the 26 T cell receptor beta chains below, sequenced in a study of blood T cells in healthy people across ages. Alongside a J-beta primer mix, a sample-barcoded 5' primer served in a second PCR lasting about 7 to 12 cycles. Each CDR3 protein is one row after TCRdb ran MiXCR on the 5' RACE reads. The sample has around 800,000 distinct CDR3 sequences, roughly 26% seen once. The same specimen was also included in a second study, on T cells of mothers and their children.

Material: blood. These TCRs come from a boy aged 10-17 years in good health.

The chain is built from TRBV6-5 and TRBJ2-7, with D tentatively TRBD1 or TRBD2 (6 bases each). Germline CDR1 MNHEY, CDR2 SVGAGI. V shed 9 bases and J shed 3 bases, with 21 bases lying between them. The CDR3 extends over 15 amino acids. DNA for the CDR3: TGTGCCAGTTCTACGGGGGCAGACCTATTCTACGAGCAGTACTTC. It translates to CASSTGADLFYEQYF.

The chain couples TRBV4-2 to TRBJ2-3, with a tentative D call TRBD1 (5 bases). The CDR3 runs to 15 residues. The germline V and J ends were trimmed by 5 bases and 0 bases, with 12 bases remaining between them. CDR1 LGHNA and CDR2 YNFKEQ come from the germline V gene. CDR3 bases: TGTGCCAGCAGCTTAGGGGATACTAGCACAGATACGCAGTATTTT. It is translated as CASSLGDTSTDTQYF.

This clonotype was recorded a few times. This chain links TRBV6-1 with TRBJ2-7; 8 positions match TRBD2. Germline V gives CDR1 MNHNS, CDR2 SASEGT. V gave up 0 bases and J gave up 3 bases; unmatched junction bases: 10. CDR3 length equals 17 residues. The CDR3 spells CASSEAGGVAGVYEQYF. As DNA, the CDR3 is TGTGCCAGCAGTGAAGCCGGGGGGGTGGCGGGAGTCTACGAGCAGTACTTC.

The chain couples TRBV6-1 to TRBJ1-3; no clear D. V was cut by 10 bases and J by 3 bases, with 10 bases left in between. Germline CDR1 and CDR2: MNHNS and SASEGT. This CDR3 has 12 amino acids. The CDR3 protein is CATSSDGNTIYF. DNA of the CDR3: TGTGCCACATCATCTGATGGAAACACCATATATTTT.

This chain uses TRBV3-1 with TRBJ2-1, with 8 bases identical to TRBD2. With 3 bases clipped from V and 0 bases from J, the junction kept 7 bases outside the gene matches. Germline assignment: CDR1 LGHDT and CDR2 YNNKEL (reference sequence). This CDR3 is 17 amino acids long. The CDR3 nucleotides read TGTGCCAGCAGCCATCGACTAGCGCGGAGCTCCTACAATGAGCAGTTCTTC. It yields the protein CASSHRLARSSYNEQFF.

This clonotype was seen only a few times. The chain is built from TRBV7-6 and TRBJ2-1; TRBD2 aligns across 12 bases. The CDR3 contains 18 residues. CDR1 SGHVS and CDR2 FNYEAQ come from the germline V gene. V shed 1 base, J shed 2 bases, and the junction held 6 bases outside the gene matches. The CDR3 reads CASSLEPSGGAPYNEQFF. CDR3 DNA: TGTGCCAGCAGCTTAGAGCCTAGCGGGGGGGCCCCCTACAATGAGCAGTTCTTC.

J is TRBJ2-1 and V is TRBV20-1; TRBD2 agrees at 11 bases. The CDR3 extends over 16 amino acids. Germline CDR1 is DFQATT and CDR2 is SNEGSKA (reference sequence). V lost 2 bases to trimming and J lost 2 bases; unmatched junction nucleotides: 5. The CDR3 bases are TGCAGTGCTAGAATCGTAGCGGGGGGGACCTACAATGAGCAGTTCTTC. Its translation: CSARIVAGGTYNEQFF.

This clonotype was seen many times. The chain has TRBV7-3 and TRBJ2-7; TRBD2 matches at 11 bases. Per the germline V gene, CDR1 is SGHTA and CDR2 is FQGTGA. The CDR3 loop spans 15 amino acids. V lost 3 bases to trimming and J lost 1 base; unmatched junction nucleotides: 2. The CDR3 here is CASSFGTSGSYEQYF. Written as DNA, the CDR3 is TGTGCCAGCAGCTTCGGGACTAGCGGTTCCTACGAGCAGTACTTC.

This clonotype was recorded a few times. The V call is TRBV18, the J call TRBJ1-5; 12 nucleotides align to TRBD1. With 3 bases clipped from V and 6 bases from J, the junction kept 6 bases outside the gene matches. CDR1 and CDR2 (germline): KGHSH, LQKENI. The CDR3 length is 16 residues. This CDR3 reads CASSPGQGATGQPQHF. DNA of the CDR3: TGTGCCAGCTCACCGGGACAGGGGGCCACGGGTCAGCCCCAGCATTTT.

The gene calls are TRBV4-1 and TRBJ2-3, with TRBD2 identical over 8 bases. Germline values: CDR1 MGHRA, CDR2 YSYEKL. The CDR3 has 16 amino acids. V shed 0 bases, J shed 5 bases, and the junction held 7 bases outside the gene matches. This CDR3 is CASSQERGRGEDTQYF. CDR3 bases: TGCGCCAGCAGCCAAGAAAGAGGGCGGGGGGAAGATACGCAGTATTTT.

The chain employs TRBV2 and TRBJ2-1; D uncertain. CDR1 SNHLY and CDR2 FYNNEI come from the germline V gene. CDR3 length equals 13 residues. Trimming took off 4 bases at V and 3 bases at J, with 7 bases between the two ends. DNA for the CDR3: TGTGCCAGCAGTGGAGTGGTCTACAATGAGCAGTTCTTC. Amino acid sequence: CASSGVVYNEQFF. Full variable domain (remainder filled in from reference TRBV2 and TRBJ2-1): EPEVTQTPSHQVTQMGQEVILRCVPISNHLYFYWYRQILGQKVEFLVSFYNNEISEKSEIFDDQFSVERPDGSNFTLKIRSTKLEDSAMYFCASSGVVYNEQFFGPGTRLTVL.

The rearrangement uses TRBV7-6 and TRBJ1-3; D gene ambiguous. Looked up from germline, CDR1 is SGHVS and CDR2 is FNYEAQ. The germline V and J ends were trimmed by 1 base and 1 base, with 8 bases remaining between them. CDR3 size: 15 residues. Here the CDR3 DNA reads TGTGCCAGCAGCTTAGAGGGCAGATCTGGAAACACCATATATTTT. This codes for CASSLEGRSGNTIYF. Combining the CDR3 with reference TRBV7-6 and TRBJ1-3 gives the whole variable domain GAGVSQSPRYKVTKRGQDVALRCDPISGHVSLYWYRQALGQGPEFLTYFNYEAQQDKSGLPNDRFSAERPEGSISTLTIQRTEQRDSAMYRCASSLEGRSGNTIYFGEGSWLTVV.

This clonotype showed up just a few times. The J gene is TRBJ2-1, the V gene TRBV7-9; D is unresolved. V lost 5 bases and J lost 7, with 9 bases in between. The germline V gene encodes CDR1 SEHNR and CDR2 FQNEAQ (reference sequence). This CDR3 spans 12 amino acids. CDR3 amino acids: CASSDQRNEQFF. The CDR3, as DNA: TGTGCCAGCAGCGATCAGAGAAATGAGCAGTTCTTC.

The chain employs TRBV20-1 and TRBJ2-1; the D is unclear. CDR3 length: 11 residues. Trimming left V 5 bases short and J 3 bases short, with 5 bases between. The germline gives CDR1 DFQATT, CDR2 SNEGSKA (reference sequence). The CDR3 bases are TGCAGTGCTGGGGACTACAATGAGCAGTTCTTC. This encodes CSAGDYNEQFF.

This clonotype was observed a single time. This rearrangement joins TRBV5-1 to TRBJ1-4; D may be TRBD1 (5 bases). The CDR3 has 14 residues. V lost 2 bases, J lost 7 bases, and 12 bases lay in between. The germline V gene has CDR1 SGHRS and CDR2 YFSETQ. CDR3 sequence: CASSFLGRGEKLFF. The CDR3 DNA reads as TGCGCCAGCAGCTTCCTGGGACGTGGTGAAAAACTGTTTTTT. The whole variable domain, remainder taken from reference TRBV5-1 and TRBJ1-4, is KAGVTQTPRYLIKTRGQQVTLSCSPISGHRSVSWYQQTPGQGLQFLFEYFSETQRNKGNFPGRFSGRQFSNSRSEMNVSTLELGDSALYLCASSFLGRGEKLFFGSGTQLSVL.

The CDR3 spells CASSELKGAHEQFF. In nucleotides, the CDR3 is TGTGCCAGCAGTGAACTGAAGGGGGCCCATGAGCAGTTCTTC. The chain joins TRBV2 to TRBJ2-1; 7 nucleotides agree with TRBD1. Germline V gives CDR1 SNHLY, CDR2 FYNNEI. After removal of 2 bases from V and 8 bases from J, the junction contained 6 bases not matched to a gene. This CDR3 has 14 residues.

This clonotype was seen a handful of times. The V call is TRBV5-1, the J call TRBJ1-4; D remains unclear. V was cut by 5 bases and J by 0 bases, with 14 bases left in between. Germline CDR1 SGHRS, CDR2 YFSETQ. The CDR3 is made up of 16 amino acids. The CDR3 reads CASSGGPGATNEKLFF. DNA of the CDR3: TGCGCCAGCAGTGGCGGCCCCGGGGCAACTAATGAAAAACTGTTTTTT.

V is TRBV3-1 and J is TRBJ2-5, with TRBD2 identical over 7 bases. TRBJ2-7 matches the DNA end more closely, so the J call is doubtful. CDR1 and CDR2 from the germline V gene are LGHDT and YNNKEL (reference sequence). The CDR3 runs to 13 residues. In DNA, the CDR3 is TGTGCCAGCAGCCTCGGACTAGTCTACGAGCAGTACTTC. Translation gives CASSLGLVYEQYF.

This clonotype showed up just a few times. The CDR3 sequence is CASSSGLAVAKNIQYF. CDR3 DNA: TGTGCCAGCAGCTCCGGACTAGCGGTAGCCAAAAACATTCAGTACTTC. The chain links TRBV7-9 to TRBJ2-4; 10 positions match TRBD2. CDR1 is SEHNR, CDR2 FQNEAQ, per germline (reference sequence). The V gene end was trimmed by 4 bases and the J gene end by 0 bases; junction bases not matched to a gene: 3. The CDR3 contains 16 residues.

Here the CDR3 reads CASSQVSGLAVIEQYF. CDR3 DNA sequence: TGTGCCAGCAGCCAAGTTTCGGGACTAGCGGTCATAGAGCAGTACTTC. The rearrangement uses TRBV14 and TRBJ2-1, with 11 positions matching TRBD2. The J call is uncertain, as TRBJ2-7 better fits the DNA end. Germline CDR1 SGHDN, CDR2 FVKESK. The CDR3 covers 16 residues.

The chain is built from TRBV5-1 and TRBJ1-1; D is ambiguous. The V gene lost 3 bases and the J gene lost 3 bases, with 9 bases spanning the gap. The CDR3 covers 13 residues. Germline loops: CDR1 SGHRS, CDR2 YFSETQ. The CDR3 spells CASSSLGDTEAFF. Written as DNA, the CDR3 is TGCGCCAGCAGCTCCCTCGGGGACACTGAAGCTTTCTTT.

The chain is built from TRBV2 and TRBJ2-7; a weak D match, TRBD1 (6 bases). V was pared by 7 bases and J by 5 bases, with 15 bases between. The CDR3 length is 13 residues. Germline V CDR1 and CDR2: SNHLY, FYNNEI. The CDR3 here is CASTGGRGHEQYF. As DNA, the CDR3 is TGTGCCAGCACCGGCGGCAGGGGCCACGAGCAGTACTTC. Supplemented by reference TRBV2 and TRBJ2-7, the full variable domain reads EPEVTQTPSHQVTQMGQEVILRCVPISNHLYFYWYRQILGQKVEFLVSFYNNEISEKSEIFDDQFSVERPDGSNFTLKIRSTKLEDSAMYFCASTGGRGHEQYFGPGTRLTVT.

J is TRBJ2-7 and V is TRBV5-5, with D hard to call. Trimming took 3 bases from V and 3 from J, leaving 7 bases between them. CDR1 is SGHKS, CDR2 YYEKEE, per germline (reference sequence). This CDR3 contains 12 residues. The chain's CDR3 is CASSSQFYEQYF. In nucleotides, the CDR3 is TGTGCCAGCAGCTCGCAGTTCTACGAGCAGTACTTC.

This clonotype was seen repeatedly, ten times or more. The chain is built from TRBV2 and TRBJ1-2; the match to TRBD1 covers 7 bases. Trimming removed 6 bases from V and 4 bases from J; junction bases left unmatched: 11. Per the germline V gene, CDR1 is SNHLY and CDR2 is FYNNEI. This CDR3 is built from 15 residues. CDR3 residues: CASSPDRPDLYGYTF. The CDR3 region has the DNA TGTGCCAGCAGCCCGGACAGGCCCGACCTCTATGGCTACACCTTC. The full variable domain, with the rest looked up from reference TRBV2 and TRBJ1-2, is EPEVTQTPSHQVTQMGQEVILRCVPISNHLYFYWYRQILGQKVEFLVSFYNNEISEKSEIFDDQFSVERPDGSNFTLKIRSTKLEDSAMYFCASSPDRPDLYGYTFGSGTRLTVV.

This clonotype occurred a few times. The chain uses TRBV24-1 and TRBJ1-1; a weak D match, TRBD1 (6 bases). The CDR3 is 18 residues long. Looked up from germline, CDR1 is KGHDR and CDR2 is SFDVKD. Trimming stripped 2 bases from V and 1 base from J, with 19 bases between. The CDR3 nucleotides are TGTGCCACCAGTGATTCACCCCTACAGGGAAAGGCGAACACTGAAGCTTTCTTT. Encoded protein: CATSDSPLQGKANTEAFF.

This chain uses TRBV6-5 with TRBJ2-5; a weak D match, TRBD2 (6 bases). The ends were cut back, 7 bases at V and 2 bases at J, with 11 bases in the middle. The CDR3 has 13 amino acids. Germline V CDR1 and CDR2: MNHEY, SVGAGI. The CDR3 here is CASTAGPQETQYF. In DNA form, the CDR3 reads TGTGCCAGCACGGCGGGGCCGCAAGAGACCCAGTACTTC.